These 23 T cell receptor beta chains came from one sample sequenced in a study of control samples from healthy donors and cancer patients. Clones were read by immunoSEQ multiplex PCR, and TCRdb kept only the in-frame ones, dropping some. The sample records 90,000 or so clones, roughly 89% being singletons. Sequencing was carried out using PBMCs. The receptor set was obtained from a woman aged 45 to 65 with colorectal cancer.

The V gene is TRBV6-5, the J gene TRBJ1-2, with 10 positions matching TRBD1. V shed 5 bases and J 2 bases; nucleotides not matched to a gene: 5. CDR1 and CDR2 from the germline V gene are MNHEY and SVGAGI. The CDR3 length is 15 residues. CDR3 DNA sequence: TGTGCCAGCAGTCCCTGGGGACAGGGGAACTATGGCTACACCTTC. It specifies CASSPWGQGNYGYTF.

The CDR3 nucleotides are TGTGCCACCAGCAGAGACGTGCAGCCGCAGTATTTT. The encoded protein is CATSRDVQPQYF. J is TRBJ2-3 and V is TRBV15, with D uncertain. The CDR3 runs to 12 residues. In germline, CDR1 is LNHNV, CDR2 YYDKDF (reference sequence). With 0 bases removed from V and 10 bases from J, the gap between germline ends came to 8 bases. The full variable domain, rest sourced from reference TRBV15 and TRBJ2-3, is DAMVIQNPRYQVTQFGKPVTLSCSQTLNHNVMYWYQQKSSQAPKLLFHYYDKDFNNEADTPDNFQSRRPNTSFCFLDIRSPGLGDTAMYLCATSRDVQPQYFGPGTRLTVL.

The CDR3 nucleotides are TGTGCCAGCAGCGTAGCGGTTGGGGATCTCGGCCATGGCTACACCTTC. Its translation: CASSVAVGDLGHGYTF. This chain links TRBV9 with TRBJ1-2, with D uncertain. Germline V lookup: CDR1 SGDLS, CDR2 YYNGEE. V was trimmed by 0 bases and J by 6 bases, leaving 18 bases between them. This CDR3 is built from 16 residues.

The chain combines TRBV6-1 with TRBJ1-1; D might be TRBD1 (6 bases). This CDR3 has 18 amino acids. Trimming pared 4 bases from V and 3 bases from J, leaving 24 bases between. Germline assignment: CDR1 MNHNS and CDR2 SASEGT. Written as DNA, the CDR3 is TGTGCCAGCAGTGGGGCGGGACGCTCCACCAAGGGGGACACTGAAGCTTTCTTT. This sequence encodes CASSGAGRSTKGDTEAFF.

The V call is TRBV12-5, the J call TRBJ1-5; 8 bases agree with TRBD1. Germline V gives CDR1 LGHNT, CDR2 FRNRAP. The ends lost 4 bases at V and 9 bases at J; junction bases unmatched: 8. The CDR3 length is 14 residues. CDR3 sequence reads: CASGSSGGLRPQHF. As DNA, the CDR3 is TGTGCTAGTGGTTCGTCAGGGGGCTTAAGGCCCCAGCATTTT.

The chain employs TRBV7-9 and TRBJ2-1, with D perhaps matching TRBD1 or TRBD2 (6 bases each). CDR1 is SEHNR and CDR2 is FQNEAQ in the germline V gene (reference sequence). V lost 6 bases and J lost 12, with 30 bases in between. The CDR3 totals 17 residues. CDR3 protein: CASSPPGGRGPPDGQFF. CDR3 in DNA: TGTGCCAGCAGTCCTCCGGGCGGACGGGGGCCCCCTGACGGGCAGTTCTTC.

This sequence joins TRBV5-5 and TRBJ1-4; a possible D gene is TRBD1 (5 bases). In germline, CDR1 is SGHKS, CDR2 YYEKEE (reference sequence). The germline V and J ends were trimmed by 3 bases and 0 bases, with 15 bases remaining between them. The CDR3 is 17 residues long. CDR3 DNA: TGTGCCAGCAGCTCCTTTTTTGGGACGGCAACTAATGAAAAACTGTTTTTT. Translation: CASSSFFGTATNEKLFF.

This chain joins TRBV5-1 and TRBJ2-1; D may be TRBD1 (6 bases). The CDR3 has 14 residues. Germline V gives CDR1 SGHRS, CDR2 YFSETQ. Trimming shortened V by 2 bases and J by 4 bases, and 10 bases separated the two germline ends. For the CDR3, the DNA is TGCGCCAGCAGCTTCTCCCAGGGGTACAATGAGCAGTTCTTC. This sequence encodes CASSFSQGYNEQFF.

J is TRBJ1-5 and V is TRBV19, with D perhaps matching TRBD1 (6 bases). CDR1 is LNHDA, CDR2 SQIVND, per germline (reference sequence). The CDR3 spans 15 residues. V lost 5 bases and J lost 5, with 16 bases in between. As DNA, the CDR3 is TGTGCCAGTAGTTCTACGCCAGGGGATCATCAGCCCCAGCATTTT. The encoded protein is CASSSTPGDHQPQHF.

The chain employs TRBV2 and TRBJ2-1; D unresolved. The CDR3 runs to 13 residues. The germline V gene has CDR1 SNHLY and CDR2 FYNNEI. V lost 6 bases to trimming and J lost 4 bases, with 10 bases between them. CDR3 DNA: TGTGCCAGCAGGGACCGCATATACAATGAGCAGTTCTTC. Its protein product is CASRDRIYNEQFF.

This chain joins TRBV7-2 and TRBJ1-4, with TRBD1 as a possible D gene (6 bases). V lost 3 bases to trimming and J lost 8 bases, with 13 bases between them. The CDR3 runs to 14 residues. Germline V gene lookup returns CDR1 SGHTA and CDR2 FQGNSA. The CDR3 DNA follows: TGTGCCAGCAGCTTGGGGGCAGGGCGGGAAAAACTGTTTTTT. Encoded protein: CASSLGAGREKLFF.

The rearrangement uses TRBV24-1 and TRBJ1-2; D gene uncertain. The CDR3 loop spans 15 amino acids. Trimming took 10 bases from V and 0 from J, leaving 17 bases between them. The germline gives CDR1 KGHDR, CDR2 SFDVKD. The CDR3 region is CATASSDSSNYGYTF. In nucleotides, the CDR3 is TGTGCCACAGCATCGTCGGACTCATCTAACTATGGCTACACCTTC.

This clone was counted a single time. The chain employs TRBV18 and TRBJ2-2; D possibly corresponds to TRBD2 (5 bases). Germline-derived CDR1 and CDR2 are KGHSH and LQKENI. V was cut by 3 bases and J by 6 bases, with 8 bases left in between. This CDR3 spans 13 amino acids. The chain's CDR3 is CASSPPGAGELFF. The CDR3 nucleotides are TGTGCCAGCTCACCCCCCGGGGCCGGGGAGCTGTTTTTT.

The chain has TRBV5-1 and TRBJ1-5; 7 nucleotides line up with TRBD1. The CDR3 totals 14 residues. The junction had 1 base not matched to a gene; V was cut back by 0 bases and J by 4 bases. Germline V gene sequence: CDR1 SGHRS, CDR2 YFSETQ. CDR3 in amino acids: CASSLEDRNQPQHF. The CDR3 DNA reads as TGCGCCAGCAGCTTGGAGGACAGGAATCAGCCCCAGCATTTT.

Only one count was recorded for this clone. This rearrangement joins TRBV3-1 (or the pseudogene TRBV3-2) to TRBJ2-7; 9 bases fit TRBD1. From germline, CDR1 is LGHDT and CDR2 YNNKEL (reference sequence). The CDR3 totals 19 residues. Trimming took 3 bases from V and 12 from J; bases not matched to a gene: 27. The CDR3 nucleotides are TGTGCCAGCAGCCAGTCCGGAACAGGGGGCCCCCCTCCCCTTGATCGCGGGTACGTC. Residues: CASSQSGTGGPPPLDRGYV.

V gene TRBV5-1 combines with J gene TRBJ1-3; possibly TRBD1 for D (5 bases). Germline values: CDR1 SGHRS, CDR2 YFSETQ. With 4 bases removed from V and 4 bases from J, the gap between germline ends came to 15 bases. This CDR3 is 15 amino acids long. Here the CDR3 reads CASSPGLGAGNTIYF. CDR3 DNA sequence: TGCGCCAGCAGCCCGGGCCTCGGGGCAGGAAACACCATATATTTT. The whole variable domain, remainder taken from reference TRBV5-1 and TRBJ1-3, is KAGVTQTPRYLIKTRGQQVTLSCSPISGHRSVSWYQQTPGQGLQFLFEYFSETQRNKGNFPGRFSGRQFSNSRSEMNVSTLELGDSALYLCASSPGLGAGNTIYFGEGSWLTVV.

The CDR3: CASSLQGSYNSPLHF. In DNA, the CDR3 is TGTGCCAGCAGCTTACAGGGCTCCTATAATTCACCCCTCCACTTT. The V and J genes are TRBV7-9 and TRBJ1-6; perhaps TRBD1 as D (5 bases). Trimming cost V 2 bases and J 0 bases, with 5 bases left between them. This CDR3 is built from 15 residues. Germline values: CDR1 SEHNR, CDR2 FQNEAQ (reference sequence).

The gene calls are TRBV6-2 or TRBV6-3 and TRBJ1-1; no firm D call. This CDR3 comprises 13 residues. V lost 5 bases and J 1 base, leaving 8 bases between the germline ends. CDR1 is MNHEY, CDR2 SVGEGT, per germline. CDR3 sequence (DNA): TGTGCCAGCAGTACAACAGAGAACACTGAAGCTTTCTTT. Residues: CASSTTENTEAFF.

The V call is TRBV7-6, the J call TRBJ2-1; D gene ambiguous. The germline CDR1 and CDR2 sequences are SGHVS and FNYEAQ. The CDR3 sequence is 15 residues long. V was pared by 5 bases and J by 5 bases, with 16 bases between. CDR3 nucleotide sequence: TGTGCCAGCAGCCCCGGGCCAGGCCGAGACAATGAGCAGTTCTTC. Translation: CASSPGPGRDNEQFF.

J is TRBJ2-5 and V is TRBV28; 7 bases align to TRBD1. The V gene's germline CDR1 is MDHEN and CDR2 SYDVKM. J lost 5 bases, V lost 5 bases, and 5 bases had no gene match. The CDR3 contains 13 residues. CDR3 region: CASSPQGIETQYF. The CDR3 DNA follows: TGTGCCAGCAGTCCACAGGGGATCGAGACCCAGTACTTC.

J is TRBJ2-3 and V is TRBV6-2 or TRBV6-3; 7 bases are a match to TRBD2. The germline CDR1 and CDR2 sequences are MNHEY and SVGEGT. Losses at the gene ends were 5 bases for V and 2 bases for J; bases not matched to a gene: 7. This CDR3 contains 15 residues. The CDR3 reads CASSTGTTYTDTQYF. Here the CDR3 DNA reads TGTGCCAGCAGTACCGGGACTACTTACACAGATACGCAGTATTTT.

The chain employs TRBV18 and TRBJ2-1, with 9 bases identical to TRBD2. With V trimmed by 3 bases and J by 8 bases, 8 bases remained unmatched. The CDR3 runs to 15 residues. Germline CDR1 is KGHSH and CDR2 is LQKENI. The CDR3 loop is CASSPQGGGAYEQFF. CDR3 bases: TGTGCCAGCTCACCCCAGGGCGGGGGGGCTTATGAGCAGTTCTTC.

The CDR3 spells CASSKNSQGAGYTF. In DNA form, the CDR3 reads TGTGCCAGCAGCAAAAACTCCCAGGGAGCTGGCTACACCTTC. The V and J genes are TRBV9 and TRBJ1-2, with D perhaps TRBD1 (5 bases). The length of the CDR3 is 14 residues. CDR1 SGDLS and CDR2 YYNGEE come from the germline V gene. The germline V and J ends were trimmed by 4 bases and 7 bases, with 17 bases remaining between them.